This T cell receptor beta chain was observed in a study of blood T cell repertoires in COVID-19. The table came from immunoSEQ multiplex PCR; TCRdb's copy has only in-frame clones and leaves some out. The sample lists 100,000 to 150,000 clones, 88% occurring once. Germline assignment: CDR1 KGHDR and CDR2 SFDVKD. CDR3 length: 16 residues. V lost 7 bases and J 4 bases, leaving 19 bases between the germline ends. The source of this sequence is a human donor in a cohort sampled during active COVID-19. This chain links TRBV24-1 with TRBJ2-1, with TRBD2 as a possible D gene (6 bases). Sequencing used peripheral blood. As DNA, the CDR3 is TGTGCCACCAGCTCGCGGGACGTTACCATATACAATGAGCAGTTCTTC. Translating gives CATSSRDVTIYNEQFF.